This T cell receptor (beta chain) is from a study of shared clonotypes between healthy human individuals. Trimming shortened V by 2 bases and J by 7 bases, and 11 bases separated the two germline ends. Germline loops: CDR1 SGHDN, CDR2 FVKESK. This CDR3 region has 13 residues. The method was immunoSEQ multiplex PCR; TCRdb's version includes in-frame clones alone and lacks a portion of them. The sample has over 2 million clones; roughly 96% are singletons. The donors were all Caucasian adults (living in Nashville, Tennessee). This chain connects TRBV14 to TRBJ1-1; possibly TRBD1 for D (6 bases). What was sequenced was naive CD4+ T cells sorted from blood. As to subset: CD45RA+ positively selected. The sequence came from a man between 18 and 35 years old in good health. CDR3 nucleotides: TGTGCCAGCAGCCAAAGTTCGACAGGTGAAGCTTTCTTT. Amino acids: CASSQSSTGEAFF.